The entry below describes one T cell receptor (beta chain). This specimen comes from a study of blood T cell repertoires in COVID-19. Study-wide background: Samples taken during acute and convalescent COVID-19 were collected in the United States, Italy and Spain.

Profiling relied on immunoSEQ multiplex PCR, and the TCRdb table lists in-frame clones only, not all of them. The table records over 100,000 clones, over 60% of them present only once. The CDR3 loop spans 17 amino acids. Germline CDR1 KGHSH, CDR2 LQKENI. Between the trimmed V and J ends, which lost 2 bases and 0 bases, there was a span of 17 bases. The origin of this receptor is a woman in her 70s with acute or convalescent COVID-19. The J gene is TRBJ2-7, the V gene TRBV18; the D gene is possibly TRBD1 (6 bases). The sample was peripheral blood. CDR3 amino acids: CASSPDRYGSSSYEQYF. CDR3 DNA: TGTGCCAGCTCACCAGACAGGTACGGATCTAGCTCCTACGAGCAGTACTTC.